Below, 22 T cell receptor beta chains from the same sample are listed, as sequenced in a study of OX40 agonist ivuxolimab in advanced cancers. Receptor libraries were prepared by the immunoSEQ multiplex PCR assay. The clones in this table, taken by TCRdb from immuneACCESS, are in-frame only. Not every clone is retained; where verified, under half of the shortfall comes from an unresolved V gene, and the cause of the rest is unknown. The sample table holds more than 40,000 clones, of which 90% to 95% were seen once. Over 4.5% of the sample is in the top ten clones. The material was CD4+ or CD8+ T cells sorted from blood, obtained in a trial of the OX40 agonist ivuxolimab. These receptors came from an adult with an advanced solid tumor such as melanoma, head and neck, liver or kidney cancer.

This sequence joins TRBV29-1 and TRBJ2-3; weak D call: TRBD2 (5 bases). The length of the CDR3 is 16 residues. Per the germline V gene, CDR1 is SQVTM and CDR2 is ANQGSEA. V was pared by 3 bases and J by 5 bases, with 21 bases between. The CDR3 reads CSVESGEGQVVDTQYF. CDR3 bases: TGCAGCGTTGAGAGTGGTGAGGGCCAAGTCGTAGATACGCAGTATTTT.

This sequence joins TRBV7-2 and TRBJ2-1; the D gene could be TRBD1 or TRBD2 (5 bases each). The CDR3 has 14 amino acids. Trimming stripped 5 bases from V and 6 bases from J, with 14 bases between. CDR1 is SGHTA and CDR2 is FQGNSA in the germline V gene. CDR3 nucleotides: TGTGCCAGCAGCGCCCCCGGGACCTCCAATGAGCAGTTCTTC. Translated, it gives CASSAPGTSNEQFF.

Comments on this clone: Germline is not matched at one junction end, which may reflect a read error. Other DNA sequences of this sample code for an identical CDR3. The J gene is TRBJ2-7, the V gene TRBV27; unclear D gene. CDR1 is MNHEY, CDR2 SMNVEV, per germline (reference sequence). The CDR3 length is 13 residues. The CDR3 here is CASSTLRGYEQYF. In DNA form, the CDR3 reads TGCGCCAGCAGTACCCTACGAGGCTACGAGCAGTACTTC.

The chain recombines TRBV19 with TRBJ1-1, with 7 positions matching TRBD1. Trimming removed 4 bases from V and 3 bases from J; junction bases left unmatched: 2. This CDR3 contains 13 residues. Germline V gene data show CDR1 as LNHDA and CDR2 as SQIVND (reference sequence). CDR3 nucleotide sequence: TGTGCCAGTAGTACAGGGGGGTACACTGAAGCTTTCTTT. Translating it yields CASSTGGYTEAFF.

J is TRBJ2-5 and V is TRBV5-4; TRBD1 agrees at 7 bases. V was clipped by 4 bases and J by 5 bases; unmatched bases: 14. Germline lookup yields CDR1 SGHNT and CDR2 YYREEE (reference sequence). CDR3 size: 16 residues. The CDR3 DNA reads TGTGCCAGCAGCGAAGTCGACAGGGAAATAGGGGAGACCCAGTACTTC. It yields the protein CASSEVDREIGETQYF. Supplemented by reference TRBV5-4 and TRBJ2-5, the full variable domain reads ETGVTQSPTHLIKTRGQQVTLRCSSQSGHNTVSWYQQALGQGPQFIFQYYREEENGRGNFPPRFSGLQFPNYSSELNVNALELDDSALYLCASSEVDREIGETQYFGPGTRLLVL.

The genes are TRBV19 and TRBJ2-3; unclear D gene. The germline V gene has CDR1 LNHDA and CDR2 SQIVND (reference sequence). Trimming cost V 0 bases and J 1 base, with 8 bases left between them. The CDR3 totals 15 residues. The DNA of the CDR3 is TGTGCCAGTAGTATAGAGTCTGGCGGCACAGATACGCAGTATTTT. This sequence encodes CASSIESGGTDTQYF.

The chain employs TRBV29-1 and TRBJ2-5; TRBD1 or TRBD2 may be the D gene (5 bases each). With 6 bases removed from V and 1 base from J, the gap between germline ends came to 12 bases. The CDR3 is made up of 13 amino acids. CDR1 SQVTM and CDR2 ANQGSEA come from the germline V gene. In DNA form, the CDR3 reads TGCAGCGTCGGGACGGTGACCCAAGAGACCCAGTACTTC. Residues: CSVGTVTQETQYF.

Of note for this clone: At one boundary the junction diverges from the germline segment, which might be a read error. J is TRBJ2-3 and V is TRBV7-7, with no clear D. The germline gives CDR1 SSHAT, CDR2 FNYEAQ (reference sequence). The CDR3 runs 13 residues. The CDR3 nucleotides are TGTGCTAGCAGCTTAGAAGGATTTGATACGCAGTATTTT. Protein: CASSLEGFDTQYF.

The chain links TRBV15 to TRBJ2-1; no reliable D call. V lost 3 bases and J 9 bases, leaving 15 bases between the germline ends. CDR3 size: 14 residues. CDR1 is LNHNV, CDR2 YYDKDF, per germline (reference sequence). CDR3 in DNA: TGTGCCACCAGCAGTATATCTTCCTGGGGTGAGCAGTTCTTC. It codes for CATSSISSWGEQFF.

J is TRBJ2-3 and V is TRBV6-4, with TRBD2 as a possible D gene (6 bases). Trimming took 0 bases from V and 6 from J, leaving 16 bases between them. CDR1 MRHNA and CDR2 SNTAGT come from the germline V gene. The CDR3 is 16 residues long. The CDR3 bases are TGTGCCAGCAGTGACTCCACGGGTCAGGGAGGCGATACGCAGTATTTT. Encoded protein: CASSDSTGQGGDTQYF.

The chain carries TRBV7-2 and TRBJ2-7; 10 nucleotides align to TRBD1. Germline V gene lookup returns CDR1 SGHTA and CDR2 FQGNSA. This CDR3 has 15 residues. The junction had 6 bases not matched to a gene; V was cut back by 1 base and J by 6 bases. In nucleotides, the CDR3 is TGTGCCAGCAGCTTAGGGGACAGGGGACCTCTCGAGCAGTACTTC. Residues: CASSLGDRGPLEQYF.

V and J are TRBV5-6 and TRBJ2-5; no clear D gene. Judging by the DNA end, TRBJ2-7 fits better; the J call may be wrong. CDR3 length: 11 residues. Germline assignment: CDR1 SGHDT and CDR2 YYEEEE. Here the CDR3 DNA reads TGTGCCAGCAGCTTGCGAAACGAGCAGTACTTC. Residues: CASSLRNEQYF.

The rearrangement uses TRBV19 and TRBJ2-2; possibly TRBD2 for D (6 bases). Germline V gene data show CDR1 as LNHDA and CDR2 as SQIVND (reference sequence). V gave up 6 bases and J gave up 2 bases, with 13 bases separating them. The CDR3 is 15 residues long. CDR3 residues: CASSPWEVNTGELFF. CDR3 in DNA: TGTGCCAGTAGCCCCTGGGAGGTCAACACCGGGGAGCTGTTTTTT.

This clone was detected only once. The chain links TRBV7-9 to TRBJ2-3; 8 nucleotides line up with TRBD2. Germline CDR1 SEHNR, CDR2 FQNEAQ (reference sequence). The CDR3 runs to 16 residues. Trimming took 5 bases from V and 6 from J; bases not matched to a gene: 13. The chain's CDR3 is CASSGTHGTSYDTQYF. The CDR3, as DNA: TGTGCCAGCAGCGGCACCCACGGGACTAGTTATGATACGCAGTATTTT.

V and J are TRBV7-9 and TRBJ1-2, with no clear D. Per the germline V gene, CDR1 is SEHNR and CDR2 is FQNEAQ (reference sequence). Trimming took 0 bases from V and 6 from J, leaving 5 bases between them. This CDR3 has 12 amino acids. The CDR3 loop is CASSLAIDGYTF. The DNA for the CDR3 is TGTGCCAGCAGCTTAGCGATCGATGGCTACACCTTC.

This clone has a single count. CDR3 in amino acids: CASSYSGEGVQETQYF. The DNA for the CDR3 is TGTGCCAGCAGTTACTCGGGAGAGGGGGTTCAGGAGACCCAGTACTTC. The rearrangement uses TRBV6-5 and TRBJ2-5; tentatively, D is TRBD1 (6 bases). Trimming cost V 0 bases and J 5 bases, with 16 bases left between them. Germline CDR1 and CDR2: MNHEY and SVGAGI. This CDR3 contains 16 residues.

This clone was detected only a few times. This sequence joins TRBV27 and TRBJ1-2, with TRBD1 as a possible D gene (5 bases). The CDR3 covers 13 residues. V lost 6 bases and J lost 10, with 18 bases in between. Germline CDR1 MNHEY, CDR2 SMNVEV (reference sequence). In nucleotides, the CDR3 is TGTGCCAGCAGGTCGGGGGTTTGGAATGACTACACCTTC. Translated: CASRSGVWNDYTF.

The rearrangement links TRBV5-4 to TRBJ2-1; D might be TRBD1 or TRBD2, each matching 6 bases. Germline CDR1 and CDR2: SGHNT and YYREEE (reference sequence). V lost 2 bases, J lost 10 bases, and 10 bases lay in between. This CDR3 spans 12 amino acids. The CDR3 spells CASSFGGGEQFF. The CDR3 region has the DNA TGTGCCAGCAGCTTCGGGGGCGGGGAGCAGTTCTTC.

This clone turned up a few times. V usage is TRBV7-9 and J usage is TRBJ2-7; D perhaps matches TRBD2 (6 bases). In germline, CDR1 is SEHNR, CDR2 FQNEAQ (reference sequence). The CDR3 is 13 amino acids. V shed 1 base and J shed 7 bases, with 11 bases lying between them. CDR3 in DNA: TGTGCCAGCAGCTTAGAAATGGGGGGAGAGCAGTACGTC. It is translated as CASSLEMGGEQYV.

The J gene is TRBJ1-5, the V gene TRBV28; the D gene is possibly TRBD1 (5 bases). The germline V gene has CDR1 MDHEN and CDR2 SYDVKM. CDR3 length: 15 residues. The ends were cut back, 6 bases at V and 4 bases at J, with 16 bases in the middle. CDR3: CASSLGERMNQPQHF. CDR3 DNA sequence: TGTGCCAGCAGCTTAGGGGAAAGGATGAATCAGCCCCAGCATTTT.

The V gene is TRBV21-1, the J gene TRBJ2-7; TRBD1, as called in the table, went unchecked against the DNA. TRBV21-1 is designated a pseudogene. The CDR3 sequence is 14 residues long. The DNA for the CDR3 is TGTGCCAGCAGCAACCTTCTTGGCCGGGACAGACGTGACGTC. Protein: CASSNLLGRDRRDV.

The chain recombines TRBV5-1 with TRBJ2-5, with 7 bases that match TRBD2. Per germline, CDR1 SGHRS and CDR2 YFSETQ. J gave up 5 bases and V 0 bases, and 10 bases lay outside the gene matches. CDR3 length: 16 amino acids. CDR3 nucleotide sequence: TGCGCCAGCAGCTTGGAGGCCAGCGGGGCGATGGAGACCCAGTACTTC. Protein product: CASSLEASGAMETQYF.